One sample yielded the 15 T cell receptor beta chains listed below, sequenced in a study of T cell changes during pregnancy in multiple sclerosis (dated by TCRdb to about 2019). Receptors were amplified or captured by the immunoSEQ multiplex PCR assay. Sourced from immuneACCESS, this table was stored by TCRdb with only in-frame sequences that have V and J called. A share of the clones is absent; for the studies checked, an unresolved V gene accounts for under half, and the remainder has no known explanation. The sample table lists about 83,000 clones, approximately 91% of them with a count of one. 3.5% to 4% of the sample is in the top ten clones. This specimen consisted of PBMCs, obtained in the first trimester of pregnancy. The source of these receptors is a female donor in good health, serving as a control in a pregnancy study. Some clones in this sample may be carry-over from other donors' samples.

The chain employs TRBV4-1 and TRBJ2-1; 9 positions agree with TRBD2. CDR1 and CDR2 (germline): MGHRA, YSYEKL. There are 16 residues in the CDR3. V shed 4 bases and J 6 bases; nucleotides not matched to a gene: 10. CDR3 nucleotide sequence: TGCGCCAGCAGCCCCGGGGGCGGGAGGGCCCGCAATGAGCAGTTCTTC. Its protein product is CASSPGGGRARNEQFF.

The chain employs TRBV9 and TRBJ2-1; 8 nucleotides match TRBD2. With V trimmed by 0 bases and J by 7 bases, 12 bases remained unmatched. The CDR3 is 17 residues long. The germline V gene has CDR1 SGDLS and CDR2 YYNGEE. The CDR3 DNA reads as TGTGCCAGCAGCGTAGAAGGGACTAGACTGGGGTTGAATGAGCAGTTCTTC. Translated, it gives CASSVEGTRLGLNEQFF.

This clone came up once. The chain combines TRBV19 with TRBJ1-5, with D perhaps matching TRBD1 (6 bases). The CDR3 spans 15 residues. CDR1 is LNHDA and CDR2 is SQIVND in the germline V gene (reference sequence). V gave up 3 bases and J gave up 1 base, with 10 bases separating them. CDR3 sequence: CASSMGGASNQPQHF. The CDR3 nucleotides are TGTGCCAGTAGTATGGGGGGGGCGAGCAATCAGCCCCAGCATTTT.

The genes are TRBV19 and TRBJ1-5, with 8 bases identical to TRBD1. The CDR3 sequence is 14 residues long. Germline trimming cut 4 bases from V and 5 bases from J; bases unmatched to any gene: 4. Germline-derived CDR1 and CDR2 are LNHDA and SQIVND (reference sequence). For the CDR3, the DNA is TGTGCCAGTAGTACGGACAGGGTGTATCAGCCCCAGCATTTT. It yields the protein CASSTDRVYQPQHF.

V usage is TRBV6-5 and J usage is TRBJ1-6; D gene uncertain. The V end lost 5 bases, the J end lost 11 bases, and 10 bases lay between the germline ends. The CDR3 spans 12 residues. Per the germline V gene, CDR1 is MNHEY and CDR2 is SVGAGI. In DNA form, the CDR3 reads TGTGCCAGCAGTATAGGGAGGCCACCCCTCCACTTT. Translation: CASSIGRPPLHF.

The chain carries TRBV27 and TRBJ1-5; D not certain. The CDR3 is made up of 13 amino acids. The V end lost 3 bases, the J end lost 3 bases, and 6 bases lay between the germline ends. Germline V lookup: CDR1 MNHEY, CDR2 SMNVEV (reference sequence). This chain's CDR3 is CASSFGVNQPQHF. DNA of the CDR3: TGTGCCAGCAGTTTCGGGGTCAATCAGCCCCAGCATTTT.

In this sample, this clone turned up once. The chain carries TRBV6-1 and TRBJ1-1; weak D call: TRBD1 (5 bases). V was cut by 1 base and J by 4 bases, with 10 bases left in between. CDR1 and CDR2 (germline): MNHNS, SASEGT. The CDR3 sequence is 14 residues long. CDR3 DNA sequence: TGTGCCAGCAGTGAAGGGGGGGGTGGCACTGAAGCTTTCTTT. Translating gives CASSEGGGGTEAFF.

The chain has TRBV27 and TRBJ1-2, with TRBD1 matching 9 bases. The germline V gene encodes CDR1 MNHEY and CDR2 SMNVEV (reference sequence). The V gene end was trimmed by 4 bases and the J gene end by 4 bases; junction bases not matched to a gene: 7. The CDR3 covers 15 residues. DNA of the CDR3: TGTGCCAGCAGTTCTACAGGGGGCGGTCCCTATGGCTACACCTTC. It specifies CASSSTGGGPYGYTF.

The chain links TRBV6-1 to TRBJ1-2; 7 positions match TRBD1. Trimming at V came to 8 bases and at J to 1 base, leaving 7 bases not matched to a gene. Per the germline V gene, CDR1 is MNHNS and CDR2 is SASEGT. This CDR3 region has 14 residues. The CDR3 nucleotides are TGTGCCAGCCGAAGACAGGGATATAACTATGGCTACACCTTC. It yields the protein CASRRQGYNYGYTF.

This clone showed up just once. This chain links TRBV18 with TRBJ2-7; D may be TRBD2 (7 bases). V lost 3 bases and J 7 bases, leaving 22 bases between the germline ends. Germline lookup yields CDR1 KGHSH and CDR2 LQKENI. The CDR3 runs to 16 residues. The CDR3 loop is CASSPSSPGGRWEQYF. In nucleotides, the CDR3 is TGTGCCAGCTCACCTAGTTCCCCCGGGGGGCGGTGGGAGCAGTACTTC.

The chain links TRBV5-6 to TRBJ1-4; TRBD1 is a possible D gene (5 bases). Germline assignment: CDR1 SGHDT and CDR2 YYEEEE. Between the trimmed V and J ends, which lost 1 base and 8 bases, there was a span of 9 bases. This CDR3 has 13 amino acids. The CDR3 bases are TGTGCCAGCAGCTTGACAGGCGAGGAAAAACTGTTTTTT. Protein product: CASSLTGEEKLFF.

The rearrangement uses TRBV27 and TRBJ1-1, with D possibly TRBD1 on 6 matching bases. The CDR3 extends over 13 amino acids. Germline-derived CDR1 and CDR2 are MNHEY and SMNVEV (reference sequence). V lost 7 bases to trimming and J lost 11 bases, with 20 bases between them. The CDR3 nucleotides are TGTGCCAGCACCGGAGGAGGGGGAGGGGGTGCTTTCTTT. This sequence encodes CASTGGGGGGAFF.

This chain connects TRBV6-1 to TRBJ1-4; 11 bases line up with TRBD1. The CDR3 contains 14 residues. Germline V gene sequence: CDR1 MNHNS, CDR2 SASEGT. V was clipped by 7 bases and J by 6 bases; unmatched bases: 4. The chain's CDR3 is CASTRTGGDEKLFF. CDR3 coding DNA: TGTGCCAGCACCCGGACAGGGGGCGATGAAAAACTGTTTTTT.

This rearrangement joins TRBV13 to TRBJ1-4; 7 positions agree with TRBD1. The CDR3 runs 16 residues. Per germline, CDR1 PRHDT and CDR2 FYEKMQ (reference sequence). The V and J ends lost 5 bases and 6 bases, in that order; junction bases with no gene match: 12. This CDR3 is CASSLSRGPGYEKLFF. DNA for the CDR3: TGTGCCAGCAGCCTGTCGAGGGGGCCAGGGTATGAAAAACTGTTTTTT.

The V gene is TRBV5-1, the J gene TRBJ1-1; 8 bases are a match to TRBD1. CDR1 and CDR2 (germline): SGHRS, YFSETQ. The CDR3 length is 14 residues. The V and J ends lost 0 bases and 5 bases, in that order; junction bases with no gene match: 3. Here the CDR3 reads CASSLEDRATEAFF. In DNA, the CDR3 is TGCGCCAGCAGCTTGGAGGACAGGGCGACTGAAGCTTTCTTT.